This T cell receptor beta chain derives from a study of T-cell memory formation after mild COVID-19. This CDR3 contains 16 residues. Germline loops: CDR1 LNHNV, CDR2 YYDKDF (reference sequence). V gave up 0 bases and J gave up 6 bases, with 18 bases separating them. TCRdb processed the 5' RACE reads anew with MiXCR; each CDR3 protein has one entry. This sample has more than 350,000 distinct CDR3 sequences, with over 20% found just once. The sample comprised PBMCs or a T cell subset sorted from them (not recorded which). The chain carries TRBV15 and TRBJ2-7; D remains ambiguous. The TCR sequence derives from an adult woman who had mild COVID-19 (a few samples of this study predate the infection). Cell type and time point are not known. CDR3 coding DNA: TGTGCCACCAGCAGAGAAGTTGGACGATCCATGGTCGAGCAGTACTTC. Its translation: CATSREVGRSMVEQYF.